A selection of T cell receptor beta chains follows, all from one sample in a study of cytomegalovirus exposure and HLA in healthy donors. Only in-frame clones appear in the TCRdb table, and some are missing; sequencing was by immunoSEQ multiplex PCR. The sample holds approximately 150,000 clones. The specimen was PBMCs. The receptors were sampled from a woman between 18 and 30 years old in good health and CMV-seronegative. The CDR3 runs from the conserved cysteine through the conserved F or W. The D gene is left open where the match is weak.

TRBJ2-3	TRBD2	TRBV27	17	TGTGCCAGCGGAGGGTTACTAGCGGGAGTGGGGACAGATACGCAGTATTTT	CASGGLLAGVGTDTQYF
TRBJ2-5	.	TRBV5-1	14	TGCGCCAGCAGCTTGGCTGGCTCCAAAGAGACCCAGTACTTC	CASSLAGSKETQYF
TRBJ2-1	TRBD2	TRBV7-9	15	TGTGCCAGCAGCCAAGCGGGGAGCTCCTACAATGAGCAGTTCTTC	CASSQAGSSYNEQFF
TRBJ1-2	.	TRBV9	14	TGTGCCAGCAGCCCTCGACAGGCCCGAGGGGGCTACACCTTC	CASSPRQARGGYTF
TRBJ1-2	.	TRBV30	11	TGTGCCTGGGCTACGAGCTTTGGCTACACCTTC	CAWATSFGYTF
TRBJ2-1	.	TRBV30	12	TGTGCCTGGAGTGTGGGCAGGGATGAGCAGTTCTTC	CAWSVGRDEQFF
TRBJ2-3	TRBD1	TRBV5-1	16	TGCGCCAGCAGGCCGAGGACAGGGGAGACGGCAGATACGCAGTATTTT	CASRPRTGETADTQYF
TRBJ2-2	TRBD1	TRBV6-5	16	TGTGCCAGCAGTTACTCGATAACAGGGGGCCCCGGGGAGCTGTTTTTT	CASSYSITGGPGELFF
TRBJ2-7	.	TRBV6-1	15	TGTGCCAGCAGTGAAGTTCCGGACAGACCCTACGAGCAGTACTTC	CASSEVPDRPYEQYF
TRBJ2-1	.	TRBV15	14	TGTGCCACCAGCCCGACAAGTCAGTACAATGAGCAGTTCTTC	CATSPTSQYNEQFF
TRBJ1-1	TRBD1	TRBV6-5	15	TGTGCCAGCAGTTTGACAGGGGATGCGAACACTGAAGCTTTCTTT	CASSLTGDANTEAFF
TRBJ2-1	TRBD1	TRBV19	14	TGTGCCAACAGGGGCTACCCGGGAACCAATGAGCAGTTCTTC	CANRGYPGTNEQFF
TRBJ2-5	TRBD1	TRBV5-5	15	TGTGCCAGCAGCTTGGCGGGACAGGGTTTGGAGACCCAGTACTTC	CASSLAGQGLETQYF
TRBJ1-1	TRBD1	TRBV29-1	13	TGCAGCGCCGCGACAGGGGCTAACACTGAAGCTTTCTTT	CSAATGANTEAFF
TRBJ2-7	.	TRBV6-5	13	TGTGCCAGCAGTTTCACGGTTAGCTACGAGCAGTACTTC	CASSFTVSYEQYF
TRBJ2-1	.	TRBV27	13	TGTGCCAGCAGTTTAGGCAGATACAATGAGCAGTTCTTC	CASSLGRYNEQFF
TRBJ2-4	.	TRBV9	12	TGTGCCAGCAGCGGAGGAGCGGACATTCAGTACTTC	CASSGGADIQYF
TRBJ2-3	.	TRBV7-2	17	TGTGCCAGCAGCAGGGGGGGGGCGGGACTGATTACAGATACGCAGTATTTT	CASSRGGAGLITDTQYF
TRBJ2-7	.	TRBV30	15	TGTGCCTGGAGTGCCGGGATCCGGATTAACCACGAGCAGTACTTC	CAWSAGIRINHEQYF
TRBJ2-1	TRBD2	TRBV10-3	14	TGTGCCATCAGTGGGACTAGCTTTGTTTCGCAGCAGTTCTTC	CAISGTSFVSQQFF
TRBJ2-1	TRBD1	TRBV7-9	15	TGTGCCAGCAACCTTCGGGCAGGGGGCACGAATGAGCAGTTCTTC	CASNLRAGGTNEQFF
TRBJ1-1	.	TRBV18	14	TGTGCCAGCTCACAGTTGCAGGGGAACACTGAAGCTTTCTTT	CASSQLQGNTEAFF
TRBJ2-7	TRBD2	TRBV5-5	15	TGTGCCAGCAGCTCTCTAGCGGGAGGAGAATACGAGCAGTACTTC	CASSSLAGGEYEQYF
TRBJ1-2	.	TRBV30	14	TGTGCCTGGAGTGCTCATTCCGGGGTGGGCGGCTACACCTTC	CAWSAHSGVGGYTF
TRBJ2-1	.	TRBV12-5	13	TGTGCTAGTGCTTCCGGGAGTTACAATGAGCAGTTCTTC	CASASGSYNEQFF
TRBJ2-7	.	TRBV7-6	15	TGTGCCAGCAGCTTAGTCGGGCGGGAAAGCTACGAGCAGTACTTC	CASSLVGRESYEQYF
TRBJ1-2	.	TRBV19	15	TGTGCCAGTAGTATAGAGATAACAGGGACCTATGGCTACACCTTC	CASSIEITGTYGYTF
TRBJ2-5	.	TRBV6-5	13	TGTGCCAGCAGTTACTCGGCCGGGGAGACCCAGTACTTC	CASSYSAGETQYF
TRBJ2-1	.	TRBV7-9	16	TGTGCCAGCAGCTCGAGACAGGAGAGCTCCTACAATGAGCAGTTCTTC	CASSSRQESSYNEQFF
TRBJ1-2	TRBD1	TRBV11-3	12	TGTGCCAGCAGCTTGGGACAGGATGGCTACACCTTC	CASSLGQDGYTF
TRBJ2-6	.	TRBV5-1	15	TGCGCCAGCAGCTTGGTCGGGTCTGGGGCCAACGTCCTGACTTTC	CASSLVGSGANVLTF
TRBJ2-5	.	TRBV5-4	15	TGTGCCAGCAGCGAACTGGTTGGTGCCCAAGAGACCCAGTACTTC	CASSELVGAQETQYF
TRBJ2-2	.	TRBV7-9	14	TGTGCCAGCAGCTTGGCCAATTCAAACGGGGAGCTGTTTTTT	CASSLANSNGELFF
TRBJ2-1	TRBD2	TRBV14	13	TGTGCCAGCAGCCCACTAGCGGGAGTTGAGCAGTTCTTC	CASSPLAGVEQFF
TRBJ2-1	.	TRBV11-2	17	TGTGCCAGCAGCACCCGACAGAAAACAAATACCTACAATGAGCAGTTCTTC	CASSTRQKTNTYNEQFF
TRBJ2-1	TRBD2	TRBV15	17	TGTGCCACCAGCAGACCATTCGGGACTAGCGGGAACAATGAGCAGTTCTTC	CATSRPFGTSGNNEQFF
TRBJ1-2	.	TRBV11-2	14	TGTGCCAGCAGCCCTAGGCGGGGGGCTGTTGGCTACACCTTC	CASSPRRGAVGYTF
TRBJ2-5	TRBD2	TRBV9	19	TGTGCCAGCAGCGTCGCAAGTGGGACTAGCTCGGGAGCGGTAGAGACCCAGTACTTC	CASSVASGTSSGAVETQYF
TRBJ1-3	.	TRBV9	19	TGTGCCAGCAGCGTAGCGGGAACGACAGGAGGCGGAGGTGGAAACACCATATATTTT	CASSVAGTTGGGGGNTIYF
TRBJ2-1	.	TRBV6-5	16	TGTGCCAGCAGTTACGGGAGGGGGACTACTCGCAATGAGCAGTTCTTC	CASSYGRGTTRNEQFF
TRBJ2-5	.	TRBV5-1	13	TGCGCCACCCGACAGACGTTCCAAGAGACCCAGTACTTC	CATRQTFQETQYF
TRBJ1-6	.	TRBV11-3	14	TGTGCCAGCAGGACCGGGGGGAATGATTCACCCCTCCACTTT	CASRTGGNDSPLHF